These 32 T cell receptor beta chains came from one sample sequenced in a study of identical twins. From the 5' RACE reads, TCRdb called clonotypes with MiXCR, one entry per CDR3 protein. The data hold roughly 1,500,000 distinct CDR3 sequences, with around a third observed a single time. Sequenced: cord blood. Source of these receptors: a newborn girl in good health.

In its sample, this clonotype was seen once. The CDR3 spells CASSQGLLPDRVNEQYF. Here the CDR3 DNA reads TGTGCCAGCAGCCAAGGCCTCTTGCCGGACAGGGTGAACGAGCAGTACTTC. V is TRBV4-2 and J is TRBJ2-7; 8 positions agree with TRBD1. CDR3 length: 17 residues. The J segment lost 5 bases and the V segment lost 1 base, leaving 13 bases of the junction unmatched. The germline gives CDR1 LGHNA, CDR2 YNFKEQ.

This clonotype has more than one count but fewer than ten. The V call is TRBV3-1, the J call TRBJ2-7; 8 bases line up with TRBD2. The CDR3 runs 15 residues. The J segment lost 2 bases and the V segment lost 4 bases, leaving 7 bases of the junction unmatched. Germline V gene lookup returns CDR1 LGHDT and CDR2 YNNKEL (reference sequence). This CDR3 is CASSLYSGTTYEQYF. The CDR3, as DNA: TGTGCCAGCAGCCTTTATAGCGGGACTACCTACGAGCAGTACTTC.

V is TRBV20-1 and J is TRBJ1-4, with a tentative D call TRBD1 (5 bases). The CDR3 runs 13 residues. Germline loops: CDR1 DFQATT, CDR2 SNEGSKA (reference sequence). The V end was cut by 0 bases, the J end by 7 bases, with 9 bases between. CDR3 protein: CSARDLGVEKLFF. CDR3 sequence (DNA): TGCAGTGCTAGAGATCTGGGGGTTGAAAAACTGTTTTTT.

The CDR3, as DNA: TGTGCCAGCGGACGTACTAGCGTCGACTACAATGAGCAGTTCTTC. Translating gives CASGRTSVDYNEQFF. The chain links TRBV2 to TRBJ2-1; TRBD2 matches at 7 bases. The V gene end was trimmed by 8 bases and the J gene end by 3 bases; junction bases not matched to a gene: 10. The CDR3 covers 15 residues. Germline CDR1 is SNHLY and CDR2 is FYNNEI.

Remarks on this clonotype: A single base separates this from a much larger clone, so it may be a read error. The V gene is TRBV10-3, the J gene TRBJ2-4; the D gene is possibly TRBD1 (6 bases). The germline V gene has CDR1 ENHRY and CDR2 SYGVKD. The CDR3 loop spans 13 amino acids. Trimming stripped 6 bases from V and 15 bases from J, with 21 bases between. The CDR3 spells CAIRERTEHERYF. CDR3 bases: TGTGCCATCAGGGAACGGACAGAACACGAGCGGTACTTC.

This sequence joins TRBV15 and TRBJ2-3, with D unclear. V lost 4 bases, J lost 2 bases, and 10 bases lay in between. This CDR3 region has 14 residues. Germline V gene data show CDR1 as LNHNV and CDR2 as YYDKDF (reference sequence). The DNA for the CDR3 is TGTGCCACCAGCAAAAGGAAGTCCACAGATACGCAGTATTTT. Translated: CATSKRKSTDTQYF.

The J gene is TRBJ2-1, the V gene TRBV6-4; D possibly corresponds to TRBD2 (5 bases). Germline values: CDR1 MRHNA, CDR2 SNTAGT. V shed 2 bases and J shed 10 bases, with 21 bases lying between them. The CDR3 totals 16 residues. CDR3 nucleotide sequence: TGTGCCAGCAGTGACCAGTTCCGGGATCTCAAATTAGAGCAGTTCTTC. Protein sequence: CASSDQFRDLKLEQFF.

The chain uses TRBV28 and TRBJ2-1; 7 nucleotides line up with TRBD2. The J call may not be correct, given that the DNA end is closer to TRBJ2-7. The CDR3 runs to 15 residues. Germline loops: CDR1 MDHEN, CDR2 SYDVKM. The CDR3 sequence: CASCWRECSYNEQYF. In nucleotides, the CDR3 is TGTGCCAGTTGTTGGCGGGAGTGCTCCTACAATGAGCAGTACTTC.

This clonotype was recorded many times. The chain employs TRBV3-1 and TRBJ2-5; no reliable D call. CDR1 is LGHDT and CDR2 is YNNKEL in the germline V gene (reference sequence). The V and J ends lost 0 bases and 3 bases respectively, with 5 bases between them. The CDR3 is 13 residues long. The CDR3 region is CASSQDGEETQYF. In nucleotides, the CDR3 is TGTGCCAGCAGCCAAGATGGGGAAGAGACCCAGTACTTC.

This clonotype was picked up a small number of times. The chain recombines TRBV5-1 with TRBJ2-3; 7 nucleotides line up with TRBD2. CDR3 length: 16 amino acids. Germline lookup yields CDR1 SGHRS and CDR2 YFSETQ. The V segment lost 0 bases and the J segment 2 bases; nucleotides outside the gene matches: 6. CDR3 protein: CASSLAGGGITDTQYF. CDR3 nucleotide sequence: TGCGCCAGCAGCTTGGCCGGCGGGGGTATCACAGATACGCAGTATTTT.

The CDR3 region has the DNA TGTGCCAGCAGTGCCCAGACCGAAACCACAGATACGCAGTATTTT. Translated: CASSAQTETTDTQYF. The genes are TRBV25-1 and TRBJ2-3, with D hard to call. Germline assignment: CDR1 MGHDK and CDR2 SYGVNS. The CDR3 covers 15 residues. Trimming stripped 4 bases from V and 2 bases from J, with 13 bases between.

This sequence joins TRBV5-1 and TRBJ2-5, with D unclear. The CDR3 spans 12 residues. V gave up 1 base and J gave up 11 bases, with 12 bases separating them. CDR1 and CDR2 (germline): SGHRS, YFSETQ. The CDR3 here is CASSLRFNEQYF. As DNA, the CDR3 is TGCGCCAGCAGCTTGCGGTTCAATGAGCAGTACTTC.

This rearrangement joins TRBV20-1 to TRBJ1-2; 9 bases align to TRBD1. The length of the CDR3 is 16 residues. Germline V gene data show CDR1 as DFQATT and CDR2 as SNEGSKA (reference sequence). The V gene end was trimmed by 1 base and the J gene end by 0 bases; junction bases not matched to a gene: 6. CDR3 in amino acids: CSARGLGTGSNYGYTF. The DNA for the CDR3 is TGCAGTGCTAGAGGCCTGGGGACAGGGTCTAACTATGGCTACACCTTC.

This chain joins TRBV20-1 and TRBJ2-7; D is unclear. This CDR3 contains 14 residues. The germline gives CDR1 DFQATT, CDR2 SNEGSKA (reference sequence). Trimming took off 4 bases at V and 3 bases at J, with 16 bases between the two ends. The CDR3 nucleotides are TGCAGTGCTATTTCTAACGGAAGACTCTACGAGCAGTACTTC. This codes for CSAISNGRLYEQYF.

This chain links TRBV3-1 with TRBJ1-2; tentatively, D is TRBD1 (6 bases). Germline assignment: CDR1 LGHDT and CDR2 YNNKEL (reference sequence). V lost 3 bases to trimming and J lost 6 bases, with 17 bases between them. This CDR3 comprises 15 residues. The CDR3 protein is CASSHDSLKGDGYTF. The CDR3 DNA follows: TGTGCCAGCAGCCACGACAGCTTGAAGGGGGATGGCTACACCTTC.

The J gene is TRBJ2-1, the V gene TRBV3-1; 11 bases line up with TRBD2. The junction had 7 bases not matched to a gene; V was cut back by 0 bases and J by 6 bases. This CDR3 has 17 amino acids. Germline V gene sequence: CDR1 LGHDT, CDR2 YNNKEL (reference sequence). CDR3: CASSQETFSGRANEQFF. DNA of the CDR3: TGTGCCAGCAGCCAAGAAACCTTTAGCGGGAGGGCCAATGAGCAGTTCTTC.

Details on this clonotype: Being one base from a much bigger clone, this may be a read error. The chain uses TRBV29-1 and TRBJ2-7, with 7 bases identical to TRBD1. The CDR3 length is 13 residues. Germline trimming cut 4 bases from V and 3 bases from J; bases unmatched to any gene: 6. Germline CDR1 and CDR2: SQVTM and ANQGSEA. The CDR3 DNA follows: TGCAGCGTTGGTTCCGGGACAGACTACGAGCAGTACTTC. Translated, it gives CSVGSGTDYEQYF.

This clonotype showed up just a few times. This chain connects TRBV10-3 to TRBJ1-1, with D tentatively TRBD1 (5 bases). V lost 4 bases and J 8 bases, leaving 14 bases between the germline ends. The CDR3 has 13 residues. Per the germline V gene, CDR1 is ENHRY and CDR2 is SYGVKD. CDR3 in amino acids: CAISAVGGLEAFF. The CDR3 DNA reads as TGTGCCATCAGTGCGGTCGGGGGGTTAGAAGCTTTCTTT.

This clonotype was seen a handful of times. The gene calls are TRBV20-1 and TRBJ2-7; D perhaps matches TRBD1 (5 bases). Looked up from germline, CDR1 is DFQATT and CDR2 is SNEGSKA (reference sequence). CDR3 size: 15 residues. The germline V and J ends were trimmed by 1 base and 1 base, with 14 bases remaining between them. CDR3 residues: CSARGWGPPSYEQYF. The CDR3 coding sequence is TGCAGTGCTAGAGGATGGGGCCCTCCATCCTACGAGCAGTACTTC.

The chain uses TRBV28 and TRBJ1-1; D is unclear. In germline, CDR1 is MDHEN, CDR2 SYDVKM. The CDR3 sequence is 12 residues long. The ends were cut back, 1 base at V and 7 bases at J, with 7 bases in the middle. The CDR3 sequence: CASSLSQNEAFF. The CDR3, as DNA: TGTGCCAGCAGTTTATCTCAGAATGAAGCTTTCTTT.

The chain is built from TRBV9 and TRBJ2-1; 9 nucleotides agree with TRBD2. With 0 bases clipped from V and 7 bases from J, the junction kept 5 bases outside the gene matches. The germline gives CDR1 SGDLS, CDR2 YYNGEE. The CDR3 runs to 15 residues. The CDR3 sequence is CASSVEAGGDNEQFF. The CDR3 DNA follows: TGTGCCAGCAGCGTAGAGGCGGGAGGGGATAATGAGCAGTTCTTC.

This clonotype was counted between two and nine times. This rearrangement joins TRBV20-1 to TRBJ2-5; D is perhaps TRBD1 (5 bases). Germline V gene sequence: CDR1 DFQATT, CDR2 SNEGSKA (reference sequence). Trimming took off 6 bases at V and 5 bases at J, with 13 bases between the two ends. The CDR3 loop spans 12 amino acids. The CDR3 nucleotides read TGCAGTGCAACAACAGGTTCGGAGACCCAGTACTTC. This codes for CSATTGSETQYF.

This clonotype was seen a few times. V usage is TRBV2 and J usage is TRBJ2-1; D is possibly TRBD1 or TRBD2 (5 bases each). Germline values: CDR1 SNHLY, CDR2 FYNNEI. V lost 3 bases to trimming and J lost 9 bases, with 15 bases between them. The CDR3 has 14 amino acids. The CDR3 bases are TGTGCCAGCAGTGAGTCGGGACCCCCTCTTGAGCAGTTCTTC. Translation: CASSESGPPLEQFF.

This chain connects TRBV20-1 to TRBJ1-1; no reliable D call. V gave up 3 bases and J gave up 3 bases, with 20 bases separating them. The CDR3 totals 16 residues. Looked up from germline, CDR1 is DFQATT and CDR2 is SNEGSKA (reference sequence). Here the CDR3 DNA reads TGCAGTGCTAGTAAAGCTTCCTGCTGGGGAGACACTGAAGCTTTCTTT. This codes for CSASKASCWGDTEAFF.

This rearrangement joins TRBV7-2 to TRBJ2-7; no clear D. This CDR3 is built from 13 residues. The germline CDR1 and CDR2 sequences are SGHTA and FQGNSA. V dropped 4 bases and J dropped 4 bases, with 11 bases sitting between them. CDR3 nucleotides: TGTGCCAGCAGCTCGCAAACGGTATACGAGCAGTACTTC. It is translated as CASSSQTVYEQYF.

This rearrangement joins TRBV20-1 to TRBJ2-5, with 14 bases aligning to TRBD2. The germline gives CDR1 DFQATT, CDR2 SNEGSKA (reference sequence). The CDR3 totals 16 residues. The trim removed 0 bases at V and 7 bases at J, leaving 7 bases unmatched. CDR3 bases: TGCAGTGCTAGAGATGGGACTAGCGGGAGCGAAGGGACCCAGTACTTC. This encodes CSARDGTSGSEGTQYF.

This clonotype is a singleton in its sample. The chain uses TRBV6-5 and TRBJ1-6, with TRBD1 matching over 8 bases. The V segment lost 2 bases and the J segment 1 base; nucleotides outside the gene matches: 10. The germline CDR1 and CDR2 sequences are MNHEY and SVGAGI. CDR3 length: 19 residues. CDR3 in amino acids: CASSYGPDRVGSYNSPLHF. For the CDR3, the DNA is TGTGCCAGCAGTTACGGTCCGGACAGGGTGGGATCCTATAATTCACCCCTCCACTTT.

This clonotype was seen repeatedly, ten times or more. Sequence at one end of the junction differs from germline and may be a read error. J is TRBJ2-3 and V is TRBV12-3 or TRBV12-4; TRBD2 agrees at 8 bases. CDR3 length equals 15 residues. The CDR3: CASSFTSGRTDTQYF. The CDR3 DNA follows: TGCGCCAGCAGCTTTACTAGCGGACGCACAGATACGCAGTATTTT.

The rearrangement joins TRBV7-9 to TRBJ1-3, with a tentative D call TRBD1 (6 bases). Germline CDR1 reads SEHNR; CDR2 reads FQNEAQ (reference sequence). V lost 2 bases to trimming and J lost 4 bases, with 24 bases between them. This CDR3 region has 19 residues. The CDR3 protein is CASSLILYRDTTSGNTIYF. CDR3 bases: TGTGCCAGCAGCTTAATCCTCTACCGGGACACCACCTCAGGAAACACCATATATTTT.

V usage is TRBV4-2 and J usage is TRBJ2-3, with 9 bases lining up with TRBD2. Germline CDR1 is LGHNA and CDR2 is YNFKEQ. This CDR3 is built from 14 residues. V trimming: 10 bases; J trimming: 2 bases; junction bases outside the gene matches: 7. CDR3 nucleotide sequence: TGTGCCATATCTAGCGGGGTGAACACAGATACGCAGTATTTT. This encodes CAISSGVNTDTQYF.

This clonotype was counted between two and nine times. The chain couples TRBV7-2 to TRBJ2-1; the match to TRBD2 covers 9 bases. Germline CDR1 and CDR2: SGHTA and FQGNSA. With 6 bases clipped from V and 0 bases from J, the junction kept 15 bases outside the gene matches. The CDR3 covers 19 residues. Here the CDR3 reads CASRPKGTSHQSSYNEQFF. CDR3 bases: TGTGCCAGCAGGCCGAAGGGGACTAGCCATCAGAGCTCCTACAATGAGCAGTTCTTC.

J is TRBJ2-7 and V is TRBV20-1; the match to TRBD2 covers 11 bases. Germline CDR1 and CDR2: DFQATT and SNEGSKA (reference sequence). The CDR3 has 13 residues. J was trimmed by 6 bases and V by 3 bases; bases with no gene match: 4. The CDR3 DNA is TGCAGTGCTAGTAGGCTAGCGGGAGGCGAGCAGTACTTC. Translation: CSASRLAGGEQYF.